The rows below give T cell receptor beta chains drawn from one sample of a study of T cells in localized non-small cell lung cancer. TCRdb keeps only in-frame clones here, not all; method: immunoSEQ multiplex PCR. The data hold fewer than 45,000 clones, with approximately 84% observed a single time. This sample comprised peripheral blood, obtained before any cancer treatment. The receptors shown here come from a man aged 35 to 70 with stage I lung adenocarcinoma. The CDR3 runs from the conserved cysteine through the conserved F or W. A D gene is named only where the DNA matches it firmly. Clone size is shown for a subset of rows, as once, few, many or a class of expanded clone.

d_call clone_size j_call v_call cdr3_aa cdr3_nt
. . TRBJ2-2 TRBV7-2 CASSLEWTGELFF TGTGCCAGCAGCTTAGAATGGACCGGGGAGCTGTTTTTT
TRBD2 . TRBJ2-3 TRBV7-2 CASSLTSGTTDTQYF TGTGCCAGCAGCCTAACTAGCGGGACCACAGATACGCAGTATTTT
. . TRBJ2-1 TRBV28 CASSTSGSYNEQFF TGTGCCAGCAGTACGTCCGGTAGCTACAATGAGCAGTTCTTC
. . TRBJ2-1 TRBV15 CATSRDGSVSYNEQFF TGTGCCACCAGCAGAGATGGGTCCGTATCCTACAATGAGCAGTTCTTC
TRBD1 . TRBJ2-2 TRBV30 CAWGQGTGELFF TGTGCCTGGGGACAGGGGACCGGGGAGCTGTTTTTT
. . TRBJ1-5 TRBV18 CASSPQGNQPQHF TGTGCCAGCTCACCACAGGGGAATCAGCCCCAGCATTTT
. . TRBJ1-1 TRBV5-8 CASSLGQFQNTEAFF TGTGCCAGCAGCTTGGGACAGTTCCAGAACACTGAAGCTTTCTTT
. . TRBJ2-7 TRBV29-1 CSVEDRYDLEQYF TGCAGCGTTGAAGACAGGTACGACCTCGAGCAGTACTTC
. . TRBJ2-5 TRBV6-1 CASSEGNQETQYF TGTGCCAGCAGTGAGGGTAACCAAGAGACCCAGTACTTC
TRBD2 . TRBJ2-1 TRBV19 CASSIGGLEHNEQFF TGTGCCAGTAGTATCGGGGGACTAGAACACAATGAGCAGTTCTTC
. . TRBJ1-1 TRBV21-1 CASSNRQGGIEAFF TGTGCCAGCAGCAACCGGCAGGGGGGGATAGAAGCTTTCTTT
. . TRBJ2-2 TRBV11-2 CASSLGSGTTTGELFF TGTGCCAGCAGCTTAGGGTCTGGGACCACCACCGGGGAGCTGTTTTTT
TRBD2 . TRBJ2-3 TRBV25-1 CASSEPRRTSGSYTQYF TGTGCCAGCAGTGAACCACGCCGGACTAGCGGGAGCTATACGCAGTATTTT
. . TRBJ1-4 TRBV28 CASSLLRRTANNEKLFF TGTGCCAGCAGTTTGCTGAGGAGGACAGCCAATAATGAAAAACTGTTTTTT
TRBD1 . TRBJ2-1 TRBV7-9 CASSSTGQEGVEQFF TGTGCCAGCAGCTCAACGGGACAGGAGGGGGTTGAGCAGTTCTTC
. . TRBJ2-2 TRBV11-3 CASSSLNTGELFF TGTGCCAGCAGCTCCCTCAACACCGGGGAGCTGTTTTTT
. . TRBJ1-2 TRBV7-3 CASSSQAGSKDGYTF TGTGCCAGCAGCTCCCAGGCAGGGTCAAAGGATGGCTACACCTTC
TRBD2 . TRBJ2-5 TRBV5-4 CASSGSGRTETQYF TGTGCCAGCAGCGGTAGCGGGAGAACAGAGACCCAGTACTTC
. . TRBJ2-3 TRBV7-9 CASSLLDTQYF TGTGCCAGCAGCTTGTTGGATACGCAGTATTTT
. . TRBJ2-1 TRBV4-2 CASSQDARGYNEQFF TGTGCCAGCAGCCAAGATGCCAGGGGCTACAATGAGCAGTTCTTC
TRBD1 few TRBJ1-4 TRBV4-3 CASSRFRDSSNEKLFF TGCGCCAGCAGCCGCTTCCGGGACAGCTCTAATGAAAAACTGTTTTTT
. . TRBJ2-1 TRBV12-5 CASGSGLEQFF TGTGCTAGTGGTTCGGGGCTGGAGCAGTTCTTC
. . TRBJ2-2 TRBV4-3 CASSQGYRVPGELFF TGCGCCAGCAGCCAAGGCTACAGGGTTCCCGGGGAGCTGTTTTTT
. once TRBJ2-5 TRBV5-1 CASSSDSLQETQYF TGCGCCAGCAGCTCCGACAGCCTCCAAGAGACCCAGTACTTC
TRBD1 once TRBJ2-3 TRBV7-2 CASSLESTGGWDTQYF TGTGCCAGCAGCTTAGAGTCGACAGGGGGCTGGGATACGCAGTATTTT
. few TRBJ1-1 TRBV7-3 CASSQDTDTEAFF TGTGCCAGCAGCCAAGACACAGACACTGAAGCTTTCTTT
TRBD2 . TRBJ2-1 TRBV7-7 CASSLPGTSGRYNEQFF TGTGCTAGCAGCTTACCCGGGACTAGCGGGAGATACAATGAGCAGTTCTTC
. . TRBJ1-5 TRBV10-3 CAISGDPTGAVSNQPQHF TGTGCCATCAGTGGGGACCCGACGGGGGCGGTGAGCAATCAGCCCCAGCATTTT
TRBD1 . TRBJ1-1 TRBV6-1 CASSGMTGTEAFF TGTGCCAGCAGTGGGATGACAGGGACTGAAGCTTTCTTT
. . TRBJ2-2 TRBV7-2 CASSLTSRTGELFF TGTGCCAGCAGCTTGACTAGTCGCACCGGGGAGCTGTTTTTT
. . TRBJ2-5 TRBV10-3 CAIGASETQYF TGTGCCATCGGGGCGTCGGAGACCCAGTACTTC
. . TRBJ1-3 TRBV19 CASSIGSGSGNTIYF TGTGCCAGTAGTATCGGATCGGGCAGTGGAAACACCATATATTTT
. . TRBJ2-5 TRBV9 CASSLDPGEETQYF TGTGCCAGCAGCCTCGACCCTGGGGAAGAGACCCAGTACTTC
. . TRBJ2-7 TRBV5-4 CASSWGESMHEQYF TGTGCCAGCAGCTGGGGGGAATCTATGCACGAGCAGTACTTC
TRBD2 once TRBJ2-1 TRBV19 CASSRWAGGPYNEQFF TGTGCCAGTAGTAGGTGGGCGGGAGGACCTTACAATGAGCAGTTCTTC
. . TRBJ2-3 TRBV25-1 CASRDSDTQYF TGTGCCAGCAGGGATTCCGATACGCAGTATTTT